The 15 T cell receptor beta chains reported below all come from one sample, sequenced in a study of blood T cell repertoires in COVID-19. Libraries were prepared by immunoSEQ multiplex PCR; TCRdb keeps only in-frame clonotypes and omits some of them. This table holds roughly 150,000 clones, 80% to 85% found once. Sequenced input: peripheral blood. The source of these receptors is a man aged 65-85 years with active or convalescent COVID-19.

The chain links TRBV6-5 to TRBJ2-7; 7 bases are a match to TRBD2. Trimming cost V 8 bases and J 0 bases; bases outside gene matches: 7. The CDR3 length is 14 residues. Per the germline V gene, CDR1 is MNHEY and CDR2 is SVGAGI. Here the CDR3 reads CASARDYSSYEQYF. The CDR3 DNA reads as TGTGCCAGCGCGCGGGACTATAGCTCCTACGAGCAGTACTTC.

The rearrangement links TRBV6-2 or TRBV6-3 to TRBJ2-1, with TRBD2 matching 8 bases. This CDR3 has 13 residues. Per germline, CDR1 MNHEY and CDR2 SVGEGT. V gave up 3 bases and J gave up 9 bases; unmatched junction bases: 4. The CDR3 DNA reads as TGTGCCAGCAGTTATGTGGCGGGGGGTGAGCAGTTCTTC. Its translation is CASSYVAGGEQFF.

The V and J genes are TRBV9 and TRBJ1-1, with 8 bases aligning to TRBD1. After removal of 5 bases from V and 8 bases from J, the junction contained 11 bases not matched to a gene. Germline V gene data show CDR1 as SGDLS and CDR2 as YYNGEE. The CDR3 runs 14 residues. The CDR3 coding sequence is TGTGCCAGCAGAAGAGAAGGGACAGGCAACGAAGCTTTCTTT. It translates to CASRREGTGNEAFF. Based on the CDR3 plus reference TRBV9 and TRBJ1-1, the full variable domain is DSGVTQTPKHLITATGQRVTLRCSPRSGDLSVYWYQQSLDQGLQFLIQYYNGEERAKGNILERFSAQQFPDLHSELNLSSLELGDSALYFCASRREGTGNEAFFGQGTRLTVV.

The table lists this clone with a count of one. The V and J genes are TRBV4-3 and TRBJ1-4, with D possibly matching TRBD1 (5 bases). V lost 3 bases and J 5 bases, leaving 13 bases between the germline ends. CDR3 length equals 15 residues. The germline V gene encodes CDR1 LGHNA and CDR2 YSLEER. The CDR3 loop reads CASSHFRTPNEKLFF. Here the CDR3 DNA reads TGCGCCAGCAGCCACTTCCGGACACCGAATGAAAAACTGTTTTTT.

The chain links TRBV28 to TRBJ1-2; 7 bases map to TRBD1. The germline gives CDR1 MDHEN, CDR2 SYDVKM. The junction had 19 bases not matched to a gene; V was cut back by 4 bases and J by 5 bases. This CDR3 contains 18 residues. The CDR3: CASSYPRDSEGPYYGYTF. CDR3 bases: TGTGCCAGCAGTTACCCTCGGGACAGCGAGGGGCCGTATTATGGCTACACCTTC.

J is TRBJ1-6 and V is TRBV14; D remains ambiguous. This CDR3 comprises 15 residues. V dropped 0 bases and J dropped 7 bases, with 10 bases sitting between them. The V gene's germline CDR1 is SGHDN and CDR2 FVKESK. The CDR3 DNA sequence: TGTGCCAGCAGCCAAGATTTCCCAGTGAATTCACCCCTCCACTTT. Its translation: CASSQDFPVNSPLHF.

The genes are TRBV4-3 and TRBJ2-5, with D perhaps TRBD2 (5 bases). Looked up from germline, CDR1 is LGHNA and CDR2 is YSLEER. The CDR3 is 13 amino acids. Deletions cut 0 bases from V and 5 bases from J, with 7 bases between. In DNA form, the CDR3 reads TGCGCCAGCAGCCAAGAGGGCGGGGAGACCCAGTACTTC. Protein: CASSQEGGETQYF.

In its sample, this clone was seen once. This chain uses TRBV5-1 with TRBJ2-3; 13 nucleotides align to TRBD2. With V trimmed by 2 bases and J by 0 bases, 6 bases remained unmatched. The CDR3 contains 18 residues. Per the germline V gene, CDR1 is SGHRS and CDR2 is YFSETQ. CDR3 residues: CASSFLLGLAGSTDTQYF. CDR3 nucleotides: TGCGCCAGCAGCTTCCTCCTGGGACTAGCGGGAAGCACAGATACGCAGTATTTT. Variable domain in full (rest from reference TRBV5-1 and TRBJ2-3): KAGVTQTPRYLIKTRGQQVTLSCSPISGHRSVSWYQQTPGQGLQFLFEYFSETQRNKGNFPGRFSGRQFSNSRSEMNVSTLELGDSALYLCASSFLLGLAGSTDTQYFGPGTRLTVL.

The V and J genes are TRBV27 and TRBJ1-6; D not resolved. Germline loops: CDR1 MNHEY, CDR2 SMNVEV (reference sequence). Trimming pared 2 bases from V and 14 bases from J, leaving 19 bases between. The length of the CDR3 is 15 residues. This CDR3 reads CASSLHRTGGEALHF. For the CDR3, the DNA is TGTGCCAGCAGTTTACACCGGACGGGAGGTGAGGCCCTCCACTTT.

This clone was counted once. The chain combines TRBV5-1 with TRBJ2-5; perhaps TRBD1 as D (6 bases). The CDR3 totals 14 residues. Per germline, CDR1 SGHRS and CDR2 YFSETQ. Trimming shortened V by 3 bases and J by 5 bases, and 14 bases separated the two germline ends. This CDR3 is CASSSMDSAETQYF. The CDR3 DNA reads as TGCGCCAGCAGCTCGATGGACAGCGCCGAGACCCAGTACTTC.

The chain employs TRBV2 and TRBJ2-3, with 12 positions matching TRBD2. The CDR3 length is 14 residues. Losses at the gene ends were 7 bases for V and 5 bases for J; bases not matched to a gene: 4. Looked up from germline, CDR1 is SNHLY and CDR2 is FYNNEI. The CDR3 region has the DNA TGTGCCAGCAACAGACTAGCGGGAGTAGATACGCAGTATTTT. It codes for CASNRLAGVDTQYF. The full variable domain, with the rest looked up from reference TRBV2 and TRBJ2-3, is EPEVTQTPSHQVTQMGQEVILRCVPISNHLYFYWYRQILGQKVEFLVSFYNNEISEKSEIFDDQFSVERPDGSNFTLKIRSTKLEDSAMYFCASNRLAGVDTQYFGPGTRLTVL.

The genes are TRBV5-1 and TRBJ2-2; 7 bases are a match to TRBD1. The CDR3 extends over 15 amino acids. Germline values: CDR1 SGHRS, CDR2 YFSETQ. V gave up 2 bases and J gave up 2 bases; unmatched junction bases: 3. CDR3 nucleotides: TGCGCCAGCAGCTTCGGGACAGTTAACACCGGGGAGCTGTTTTTT. The encoded protein is CASSFGTVNTGELFF.

V gene TRBV5-1 combines with J gene TRBJ1-3; D is unresolved. Germline CDR1 and CDR2: SGHRS and YFSETQ. This CDR3 contains 16 residues. Trimming cost V 2 bases and J 3 bases, with 15 bases left between them. This CDR3 is CASSLGNFERGNTIYF. The CDR3 region has the DNA TGCGCCAGCAGCTTAGGAAACTTTGAGCGTGGAAACACCATATATTTT. The full variable domain, with the rest looked up from reference TRBV5-1 and TRBJ1-3, is KAGVTQTPRYLIKTRGQQVTLSCSPISGHRSVSWYQQTPGQGLQFLFEYFSETQRNKGNFPGRFSGRQFSNSRSEMNVSTLELGDSALYLCASSLGNFERGNTIYFGEGSWLTVV.

This sequence joins TRBV5-4 and TRBJ2-7, with a weak D call TRBD2 (9 bases). The ends were cut back, 4 bases at V and 1 base at J, with 21 bases in the middle. The germline CDR1 and CDR2 sequences are SGHNT and YYREEE (reference sequence). CDR3 length equals 17 residues. DNA of the CDR3: TGTGCCAGCAGCCCAGGCGGCGGGGGGGACAGGTCCTACGAGCAGTACTTC. This encodes CASSPGGGGDRSYEQYF.

This chain links TRBV15 with TRBJ1-4; weak D call: TRBD1 (6 bases). Germline CDR1 LNHNV, CDR2 YYDKDF (reference sequence). V lost 0 bases and J lost 3, with 17 bases in between. CDR3 length: 18 amino acids. CDR3 sequence (DNA): TGTGCCACCAGCAGAGATTACTCCGGGACAAGGGCTAATGAAAAACTGTTTTTT. Its translation: CATSRDYSGTRANEKLFF.